One sample yielded the 18 T cell receptor beta chains listed below, sequenced in a study of cytomegalovirus exposure and HLA in healthy donors. The primer mix had 60 Vbeta and 13 Jbeta primers. The method was immunoSEQ multiplex PCR; TCRdb's version includes in-frame clones alone and lacks a portion of them. The sample includes under 200,000 clones, more than 80% seen only once; the top ten take around 1.9%. The specimen was PBMCs. All receptors come from a woman younger than 30 in good health and CMV-seronegative.

The J gene is TRBJ2-7, the V gene TRBV7-8, with 8 bases lining up with TRBD1. The CDR3 length is 15 residues. With 1 base clipped from V and 4 bases from J, the junction kept 6 bases outside the gene matches. Germline-derived CDR1 and CDR2 are SGHVS and FQNEAQ. The CDR3 loop reads CASSLVRDRRYEQYF. In nucleotides, the CDR3 is TGTGCCAGCAGCTTAGTCCGGGACAGGAGATACGAGCAGTACTTC.

The rearrangement joins TRBV6-1 to TRBJ2-3; 7 bases map to TRBD2. CDR1 and CDR2 (germline): MNHNS, SASEGT. J lost 8 bases, V lost 0 bases, and 2 bases had no gene match. The CDR3 runs 13 residues. In DNA, the CDR3 is TGTGCCAGCAGTGAAGCTGGGACTACTACGCAGTATTTT. Residues: CASSEAGTTTQYF.

This chain joins TRBV2 and TRBJ1-1, with 7 nucleotides matching TRBD1. V lost 4 bases, J lost 3 bases, and 2 bases stayed unmatched. This CDR3 has 13 amino acids. Germline V gene lookup returns CDR1 SNHLY and CDR2 FYNNEI. The CDR3 nucleotides are TGTGCCAGCAGTGGGGACAGACACACTGAAGCTTTCTTT. Protein product: CASSGDRHTEAFF.

This clone appeared a single time. This chain joins TRBV19 and TRBJ2-1; TRBD2 might be the D (5 bases). Trimming took 4 bases from V and 5 from J, leaving 9 bases between them. From germline, CDR1 is LNHDA and CDR2 SQIVND (reference sequence). The CDR3 covers 13 residues. The CDR3 DNA follows: TGTGCCAGTAGTAACGGGATAAACAATGAGCAGTTCTTC. This gives the protein CASSNGINNEQFF.

The V gene is TRBV6-5, the J gene TRBJ1-2; possible D gene TRBD1, 6 bases. V lost 6 bases, J lost 8 bases, and 16 bases lay in between. The CDR3 contains 13 residues. CDR1 is MNHEY and CDR2 is SVGAGI in the germline V gene. The CDR3 here is CASSPEGVRGYTF. The CDR3 nucleotides are TGTGCCAGCAGCCCCGAGGGGGTGAGAGGCTACACCTTC.

The chain has TRBV27 and TRBJ2-7, with 9 positions matching TRBD1. CDR1 and CDR2 (germline): MNHEY, SMNVEV (reference sequence). The CDR3 is 15 residues long. V shed 6 bases and J 2 bases; nucleotides not matched to a gene: 8. The chain's CDR3 is CASRDAGQGTYEQYF. CDR3 bases: TGTGCCAGCAGGGACGCGGGACAGGGTACCTACGAGCAGTACTTC.

V and J are TRBV10-2 and TRBJ1-1, with 9 positions matching TRBD1. With V trimmed by 6 bases and J by 2 bases, 7 bases remained unmatched. There are 15 residues in the CDR3. Germline V CDR1 and CDR2: WSHSY, SAAADI. The CDR3 region has the DNA TGCGCCAGCAGGACCGGGACAGGGAAAAACACTGAAGCTTTCTTT. Protein: CASRTGTGKNTEAFF.

To note about this clone: Other DNA sequences in the same sample also yield this CDR3. The V and J genes are TRBV5-1 and TRBJ1-2, with 8 bases fitting TRBD1. CDR3 size: 13 residues. Germline V gene sequence: CDR1 SGHRS, CDR2 YFSETQ. V was pared by 2 bases and J by 6 bases, with 3 bases of the junction left unmatched. Written as DNA, the CDR3 is TGCGCCAGCAGCTTAGGACAGGGTGATGGCTACACCTTC. Protein product: CASSLGQGDGYTF. The full variable domain, completed using reference TRBV5-1 and TRBJ1-2, is KAGVTQTPRYLIKTRGQQVTLSCSPISGHRSVSWYQQTPGQGLQFLFEYFSETQRNKGNFPGRFSGRQFSNSRSEMNVSTLELGDSALYLCASSLGQGDGYTFGSGTRLTVV.

CDR3 amino acids: CASSLKRGTWGYTF. In DNA, the CDR3 is TGTGCCAGCAGTTTAAAGCGTGGAACATGGGGCTACACCTTC. The chain is built from TRBV27 and TRBJ1-2; D uncertain. Trimming pared 2 bases from V and 8 bases from J, leaving 15 bases between. CDR3 length equals 14 residues. Germline V gene data show CDR1 as MNHEY and CDR2 as SMNVEV (reference sequence).

The V call is TRBV6-5, the J call TRBJ2-1; D may be TRBD2 (6 bases). The CDR3 has 15 amino acids. Trimming left V 1 base short and J 5 bases short, with 12 bases between. Germline V gene data show CDR1 as MNHEY and CDR2 as SVGAGI. The CDR3 spells CASSYFRGGHNEQFF. The CDR3 nucleotides read TGTGCCAGCAGTTACTTTCGGGGAGGACACAATGAGCAGTTCTTC.

The gene calls are TRBV6-6 and TRBJ2-3, with a weak D call TRBD1 (6 bases). The germline V gene has CDR1 MNHNY and CDR2 SVGAGI (reference sequence). This CDR3 region has 14 residues. The V end was cut by 10 bases, the J end by 4 bases, with 18 bases between. The chain's CDR3 is CATRQENPPDTQYF. CDR3 coding DNA: TGTGCCACCCGACAGGAAAACCCCCCAGATACGCAGTATTTT.

This chain uses TRBV5-1 with TRBJ1-1; TRBD1 is a possible D gene (5 bases). Germline V gene data show CDR1 as SGHRS and CDR2 as YFSETQ. This CDR3 is built from 14 residues. Trimming removed 0 bases at V and 5 bases at J, with 11 bases between. The CDR3 DNA reads TGCGCCAGCAGCTTGGTCCCAGGGCTGACTGAAGCTTTCTTT. Amino acid sequence: CASSLVPGLTEAFF.

This chain joins TRBV6-1 and TRBJ1-6; 8 positions match TRBD1. CDR1 and CDR2 from the germline V gene are MNHNS and SASEGT. The CDR3 is 15 amino acids. The V and J ends lost 4 bases and 9 bases, in that order; junction bases with no gene match: 8. CDR3 coding DNA: TGTGCCAGCAGTGTCGACAGGGGAGATGGTTCACCCCTCCACTTT. It translates to CASSVDRGDGSPLHF.

The genes are TRBV6-5 and TRBJ1-4; the match to TRBD1 covers 9 bases. The V and J ends lost 3 bases and 7 bases, in that order; junction bases with no gene match: 6. Germline V gene lookup returns CDR1 MNHEY and CDR2 SVGAGI. CDR3 length: 15 residues. CDR3 region: CASSYFGTGTEKLFF. The CDR3 DNA sequence: TGTGCCAGCAGTTATTTCGGGACAGGGACTGAAAAACTGTTTTTT.

The chain is built from TRBV6-5 and TRBJ1-1; D is possibly TRBD1 (5 bases). CDR1 is MNHEY, CDR2 SVGAGI, per germline. V lost 6 bases and J lost 11, with 19 bases in between. The CDR3 is 13 amino acids. For the CDR3, the DNA is TGTGCCAGCAGGGACCTCCTCCGGGGGAGGGCTTTCTTT. Translating gives CASRDLLRGRAFF.

The chain couples TRBV10-3 to TRBJ2-7; D is unclear. V dropped 10 bases and J dropped 2 bases, with 12 bases sitting between them. CDR1 and CDR2 from the germline V gene are ENHRY and SYGVKD. The CDR3 runs to 12 residues. The CDR3 is CATAVGPYEQYF. The CDR3 region has the DNA TGTGCCACGGCGGTGGGTCCCTACGAGCAGTACTTC.

The chain recombines TRBV29-1 with TRBJ1-1; the D gene is possibly TRBD1 (5 bases). The germline V and J ends were trimmed by 5 bases and 11 bases, with 21 bases remaining between them. This CDR3 is built from 13 residues. In germline, CDR1 is SQVTM, CDR2 ANQGSEA. CDR3 DNA: TGCAGCGTTCACTCCGGGGGAGGCCCGGTCGCTTTCTTT. Its translation: CSVHSGGGPVAFF.

This clone was picked up one time. The chain has TRBV13 and TRBJ2-7, with 11 bases fitting TRBD2. Germline CDR1 reads PRHDT; CDR2 reads FYEKMQ (reference sequence). The CDR3 loop spans 15 amino acids. V shed 3 bases, J shed 6 bases, and the junction held 7 bases outside the gene matches. CDR3 sequence (DNA): TGTGCCAGCAGCTTCACTAGCGGGAGAATACGCGAGCAGTACTTC. This sequence encodes CASSFTSGRIREQYF.